This T cell receptor beta chain was recovered during a study of Graves' ophthalmopathy and Graves' hyperthyroidism. The sequenced template was RNA, covering the TCR beta CDR3 region. First-round RT-PCR with HTBI primers preceded a second-round multiplex PCR. One entry per CDR3 protein results from TCRdb running MiXCR on the multiplex PCR reads. The table has about 700,000 distinct CDR3 sequences, about 40% seen once. The CDR3 is 16 residues long. From germline, CDR1 is SGHAT and CDR2 FQDESV (reference sequence). Trimming at V came to 0 bases and at J to 3 bases, leaving 5 bases not matched to a gene. Reliance was placed on clinical symptoms, serum thyroxine, TRAb, thyroid ultrasound and orbital computed tomography for diagnosis.

This chain joins TRBV11-1 and TRBJ2-7, with 10 bases lining up with TRBD1. This clonotype was sampled from an adult man with Graves' ophthalmopathy. Sample: peripheral blood. The chain's CDR3 is CASSLAPGTGVYEQYF. In DNA, the CDR3 is TGTGCCAGCAGCTTAGCCCCCGGGACAGGGGTCTACGAGCAGTACTTC.